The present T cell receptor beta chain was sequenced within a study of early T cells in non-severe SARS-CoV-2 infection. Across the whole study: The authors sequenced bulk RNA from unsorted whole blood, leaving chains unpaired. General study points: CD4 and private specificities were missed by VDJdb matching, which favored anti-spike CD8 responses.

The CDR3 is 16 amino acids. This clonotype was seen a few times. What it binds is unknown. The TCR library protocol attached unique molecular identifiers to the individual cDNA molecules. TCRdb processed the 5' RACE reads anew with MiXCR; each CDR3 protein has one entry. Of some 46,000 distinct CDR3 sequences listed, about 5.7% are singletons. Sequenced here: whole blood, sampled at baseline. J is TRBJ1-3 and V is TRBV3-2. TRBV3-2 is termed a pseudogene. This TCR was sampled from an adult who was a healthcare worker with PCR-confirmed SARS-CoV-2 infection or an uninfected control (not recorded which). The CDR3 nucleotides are TGTGCCAGCAGCCCCGAGACACCCGTCTCTGGAAACACCATATATTTT. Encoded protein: CASSPETPVSGNTIYF.